Shown below are 27 T cell receptor beta chains from a single sample sequenced in a study of shared clonotypes between healthy human individuals. Assay: immunoSEQ multiplex PCR; the TCRdb copy retains only in-frame clones and omits some. The profile shows about 980,000 clones, about 80% of them singletons. Sequencing was performed on memory CD4+ T cells sorted from blood. Noted subset: CD45RA-negative fraction. The receptors originated from a man younger than 35 in good health.

The chain couples TRBV2 to TRBJ2-5; the match to TRBD2 covers 9 bases. The length of the CDR3 is 16 residues. The germline V gene has CDR1 SNHLY and CDR2 FYNNEI. V trimming: 7 bases; J trimming: 2 bases; junction bases outside the gene matches: 11. The CDR3 DNA reads TGTGCCAGCAAACCCCGGCCGACTAGCGGACAAGAGACCCAGTACTTC. It encodes CASKPRPTSGQETQYF.

V gene TRBV6-6 combines with J gene TRBJ1-2; D unclear. Trimming took off 3 bases at V and 1 base at J, with 6 bases between the two ends. The CDR3 sequence is 13 residues long. Germline values: CDR1 MNHNY, CDR2 SVGAGI (reference sequence). The CDR3 DNA reads TGTGCCAGCAGTTATGAGGGTAACTATGGCTACACCTTC. Translated, it gives CASSYEGNYGYTF.

For this clone: This clone may be a read error of a much larger clone one base away. Other DNA sequences from this sample encode an identical CDR3 as well. The rearrangement uses TRBV6-1 and TRBJ1-4; weak D call: TRBD1 (5 bases). The V gene lost 2 bases and the J gene lost 0 bases, with 7 bases spanning the gap. The CDR3 extends over 15 amino acids. Germline CDR1 MNHNS, CDR2 SASEGT. CDR3 protein: CASSEQGATNEKLFF. The CDR3 nucleotides read TGTGCCAGCAGTGAACAAGGGGCAACTAATGAAAAACTGTTTTTT.

The genes are TRBV12-5 and TRBJ2-5, with D maybe TRBD2 (5 bases). V was pared by 4 bases and J by 5 bases, with 8 bases between. The CDR3 contains 12 residues. Germline V gene lookup returns CDR1 LGHNT and CDR2 FRNRAP. DNA of the CDR3: TGTGCTAGTGGTTCGCCGGGGGAGACCCAGTACTTC. This translates into CASGSPGETQYF.

This clone was seen only a few times. This chain links TRBV25-1 with TRBJ1-2, with 7 nucleotides matching TRBD1. Germline CDR1 MGHDK, CDR2 SYGVNS. The CDR3 spans 16 residues. The V and J ends lost 4 bases and 6 bases, in that order; junction bases with no gene match: 14. CDR3 amino acids: CASSAREGGAIDGYTF. The CDR3 region has the DNA TGTGCCAGCAGTGCCCGGGAAGGGGGCGCCATAGATGGCTACACCTTC.

J is TRBJ2-7 and V is TRBV19, with D uncertain. The length of the CDR3 is 14 residues. The V end lost 6 bases, the J end lost 2 bases, and 14 bases lay between the germline ends. Germline V gives CDR1 LNHDA, CDR2 SQIVND (reference sequence). The CDR3 reads CASRRYSTAYEQYF. For the CDR3, the DNA is TGTGCCAGTAGGAGATACAGTACGGCCTACGAGCAGTACTTC.

The rearrangement joins TRBV29-1 to TRBJ2-7, with 7 bases matching TRBD2. This CDR3 is 12 amino acids long. Germline CDR1 and CDR2: SQVTM and ANQGSEA. With V trimmed by 1 base and J by 4 bases, 1 base remained unmatched. The CDR3 here is CSVEAGGYEQYF. CDR3 nucleotide sequence: TGCAGCGTTGAAGCGGGGGGTTACGAGCAGTACTTC.

About this clone itself: The sample contains more than one DNA sequence encoding this CDR3. The J gene is TRBJ1-2, the V gene TRBV5-1; D not resolved. CDR3 length: 13 amino acids. The germline V and J ends were trimmed by 0 bases and 4 bases, with 7 bases remaining between them. Germline V gene lookup returns CDR1 SGHRS and CDR2 YFSETQ. CDR3 residues: CASSLESSYGYTF. The DNA of the CDR3 is TGCGCCAGCAGCTTGGAATCAAGCTATGGCTACACCTTC. The full variable domain, rest sourced from reference TRBV5-1 and TRBJ1-2, is KAGVTQTPRYLIKTRGQQVTLSCSPISGHRSVSWYQQTPGQGLQFLFEYFSETQRNKGNFPGRFSGRQFSNSRSEMNVSTLELGDSALYLCASSLESSYGYTFGSGTRLTVV.

This chain links TRBV6-5 with TRBJ1-4, with a tentative D call TRBD1 (6 bases). The CDR3 is 14 amino acids. Between the trimmed V and J ends, which lost 6 bases and 2 bases, there was a span of 10 bases. Germline V lookup: CDR1 MNHEY, CDR2 SVGAGI. This CDR3 reads CASRDDRTNEKLFF. The CDR3 coding sequence is TGTGCCAGCAGAGACGACAGGACTAATGAAAAACTGTTTTTT.

This clone was counted only a few times. Other DNA sequences in this sample translate to the same CDR3. This chain uses TRBV20-1 with TRBJ2-3; D is ambiguous. The CDR3 sequence is 11 residues long. Per the germline V gene, CDR1 is DFQATT and CDR2 is SNEGSKA (reference sequence). Trimming removed 0 bases at V and 3 bases at J, with 1 base between. The CDR3 coding sequence is TGCAGTGCTAGAGAAACAGATACGCAGTATTTT. It is translated as CSARETDTQYF.

The genes are TRBV2 and TRBJ1-2, with TRBD1 as a possible D gene (5 bases). In germline, CDR1 is SNHLY, CDR2 FYNNEI. V dropped 2 bases and J dropped 6 bases, with 16 bases sitting between them. The CDR3 is made up of 15 amino acids. The CDR3 DNA follows: TGTGCCAGCAGTGAAATGAGACGGGACGGTGATGGCTACACCTTC. This translates into CASSEMRRDGDGYTF.

The chain links TRBV30 to TRBJ2-2; tentative D call: TRBD1 (5 bases). Trimming left V 3 bases short and J 6 bases short, with 11 bases between. The CDR3 length is 13 residues. Per the germline V gene, CDR1 is GTSNPN and CDR2 is SVGIG (reference sequence). DNA of the CDR3: TGTGCCTGGAGCGCAGGGAAACCCGGGGAGCTGTTTTTT. This codes for CAWSAGKPGELFF. The full variable domain, its missing parts supplied by reference TRBV30 and TRBJ2-2, is SQTIHQWPATLVQPVGSPLSLECTVEGTSNPNLYWYRQAAGRGLQLLFYSVGIGQISSEVPQNLSASRPQDRQFILSSKKLLLSDSGFYLCAWSAGKPGELFFGEGSRLTVL.

The genes are TRBV25-1 and TRBJ2-4, with 8 bases lining up with TRBD1. Germline V CDR1 and CDR2: MGHDK, SYGVNS. V gave up 8 bases and J gave up 6 bases; unmatched junction bases: 3. The CDR3 totals 12 residues. As DNA, the CDR3 is TGTGCCAGCCTAGACAGGGGAAACATTCAGTACTTC. Amino acids: CASLDRGNIQYF. Complete variable domain (other parts from reference TRBV25-1 and TRBJ2-4): EADIYQTPRYLVIGTGKKITLECSQTMGHDKMYWYQQDPGMELHLIHYSYGVNSTEKGDLSSESTVSRIRTEHFPLTLESARPSHTSQYLCASLDRGNIQYFGAGTRLSVL.

This clone came up once. The chain recombines TRBV27 with TRBJ1-3; possibly TRBD1 for D (5 bases). Germline V gene lookup returns CDR1 MNHEY and CDR2 SMNVEV (reference sequence). Trimming removed 3 bases at V and 0 bases at J, with 12 bases between. CDR3 length: 16 residues. The CDR3 is CASSLAGPSSGNTIYF. In DNA form, the CDR3 reads TGTGCCAGCAGTTTGGCAGGGCCCAGCTCTGGAAACACCATATATTTT.

This chain uses TRBV2 with TRBJ1-2; D is unresolved. V lost 4 bases and J lost 4, with 10 bases in between. CDR3 size: 13 residues. Germline-derived CDR1 and CDR2 are SNHLY and FYNNEI. The CDR3 DNA sequence: TGTGCCAGCAGTGGGGTCATCCCCTATGGCTACACCTTC. The encoded protein is CASSGVIPYGYTF.

CDR3 DNA sequence: TGTGCCAGCAGCTTAGACTTCACCCGTTCCTACGAGCAGTACTTC. This translates into CASSLDFTRSYEQYF. The chain combines TRBV5-4 with TRBJ2-7; D is ambiguous. The V gene's germline CDR1 is SGHNT and CDR2 YYREEE (reference sequence). Deletions cut 2 bases from V and 1 base from J, with 13 bases between. The CDR3 consists of 15 residues.

J is TRBJ2-5 and V is TRBV6-1; D gene unclear. Trimming left V 3 bases short and J 7 bases short, with 15 bases between. CDR1 MNHNS and CDR2 SASEGT come from the germline V gene. This CDR3 region has 14 residues. CDR3 in amino acids: CASSDPGLVGTQYF. Here the CDR3 DNA reads TGTGCCAGCAGTGACCCCGGGCTGGTGGGGACCCAGTACTTC.

The chain carries TRBV6-6 and TRBJ2-3; 14 nucleotides line up with TRBD2. The CDR3 contains 16 residues. Germline V gene data show CDR1 as MNHNY and CDR2 as SVGAGI (reference sequence). V dropped 5 bases and J dropped 6; count of bases not matched to a gene: 7. CDR3 protein: CASSTGLAGVGDTQYF. CDR3 sequence (DNA): TGTGCCAGCAGTACGGGACTAGCGGGAGTAGGCGATACGCAGTATTTT.

Of note for this clone: The junction departs from the called germline gene at one end, perhaps through a read error. J is TRBJ2-5 and V is TRBV7-8, with TRBD2 as a possible D gene (5 bases). The V gene's germline CDR1 is SGHVS and CDR2 FQNEAQ. The CDR3 totals 19 residues. The CDR3 DNA is TGTGCCAGCAGCATAGCCTGGGAGAGCCTCGGAGCGAGGGCTGAGACCCAGTACTTC. This encodes CASSIAWESLGARAETQYF.

This clone was detected only once. This chain uses TRBV18 with TRBJ1-4; weak D call: TRBD1 (5 bases). The germline V gene encodes CDR1 KGHSH and CDR2 LQKENI. The V end was cut by 0 bases, the J end by 7 bases, with 15 bases between. The CDR3 runs 16 residues. CDR3 in DNA: TGTGCCAGCTCACCACCGGTAGGGGAGAAAGTTGAAAAACTGTTTTTT. As protein: CASSPPVGEKVEKLFF.

The V call is TRBV7-2, the J call TRBJ2-3; 9 nucleotides agree with TRBD2. Germline trimming cut 5 bases from V and 4 bases from J; bases unmatched to any gene: 16. The germline V gene has CDR1 SGHTA and CDR2 FQGNSA. CDR3 length: 18 residues. DNA of the CDR3: TGTGCCAGCAGCCAAACTTTGAGGGGTAGCGGGAGAGCAGATACGCAGTATTTT. This sequence encodes CASSQTLRGSGRADTQYF.

This clone was recorded a few times. V and J are TRBV28 and TRBJ1-4, with 7 nucleotides matching TRBD1. The CDR3 loop spans 16 amino acids. V was clipped by 5 bases and J by 3 bases; unmatched bases: 9. Germline V gene lookup returns CDR1 MDHEN and CDR2 SYDVKM. Here the CDR3 reads CASSQQGKMANEKLFF. The DNA of the CDR3 is TGTGCCAGCAGTCAACAGGGGAAGATGGCTAATGAAAAACTGTTTTTT. Complete variable domain (other parts from reference TRBV28 and TRBJ1-4): DVKVTQSSRYLVKRTGEKVFLECVQDMDHENMFWYRQDPGLGLRLIYFSYDVKMKEKGDIPEGYSVSREKKERFSLILESASTNQTSMYLCASSQQGKMANEKLFFGSGTQLSVL.

This clone showed up many times. This rearrangement joins TRBV4-3 to TRBJ1-2, with D possibly matching TRBD1 (6 bases). Germline CDR1 reads LGHNA; CDR2 reads YSLEER. V was shortened by 4 bases and J by 6 bases, with 21 bases between the two germline ends. This CDR3 has 16 residues. This CDR3 is CASSLFRTVLTNGYTF. Written as DNA, the CDR3 is TGCGCCAGCAGCCTTTTTCGGACAGTGCTAACTAATGGCTACACCTTC.

The chain has TRBV5-1 and TRBJ2-7, with 12 positions matching TRBD1. J lost 2 bases, V lost 4 bases, and 4 bases had no gene match. The CDR3 covers 15 residues. From germline, CDR1 is SGHRS and CDR2 YFSETQ. As DNA, the CDR3 is TGCGCCAGCAGCAGGGACAGGGGGCGTCCCTACGAGCAGTACTTC. It encodes CASSRDRGRPYEQYF.

The rearrangement uses TRBV6-5 and TRBJ2-7; the match to TRBD1 covers 9 bases. CDR1 is MNHEY, CDR2 SVGAGI, per germline. V trimming: 1 base; J trimming: 1 base; junction bases outside the gene matches: 2. The CDR3 covers 15 residues. The CDR3 DNA reads as TGTGCCAGCAGTTACTGGACAGGGGATTCCTACGAGCAGTACTTC. Translated, it gives CASSYWTGDSYEQYF.

As regards this clone: The sample carries other DNA sequences with the same CDR3. The V and J genes are TRBV5-4 and TRBJ2-7, with 7 nucleotides matching TRBD2. Losses at the gene ends were 2 bases for V and 2 bases for J; bases not matched to a gene: 4. CDR3 length: 14 amino acids. Per germline, CDR1 SGHNT and CDR2 YYREEE (reference sequence). In nucleotides, the CDR3 is TGTGCCAGCAGCTTTGGGCTAGCGGCCTACGAGCAGTACTTC. As protein: CASSFGLAAYEQYF.

A word on this clone: The sample holds other DNA sequences that translate to the same CDR3. The rearrangement joins TRBV9 to TRBJ2-7; 8 nucleotides align to TRBD2. The V gene end was trimmed by 2 bases and the J gene end by 4 bases; junction bases not matched to a gene: 5. CDR1 is SGDLS, CDR2 YYNGEE, per germline. The CDR3 has 14 residues. The CDR3 loop reads CASSVGTSGYEQYF. The CDR3 nucleotides are TGTGCCAGCAGCGTGGGTACTAGCGGTTACGAGCAGTACTTC.